This paragraph reports one T cell receptor beta chain. The CDR3 length is 16 residues. J gave up 2 bases and V 5 bases, and 12 bases lay outside the gene matches. The germline V gene encodes CDR1 MNHEY and CDR2 SMNVEV (reference sequence). The repertoire was sequenced with immunoSEQ multiplex PCR; TCRdb's copy has only in-frame clones and lacks some. The sample consists of roughly 100,000 clones, around 91% of them appearing once. The data stem from a study of T cell responses to AZD1222 COVID-19 vaccine. The sequence derives from an adult in good health. The chain recombines TRBV27 with TRBJ2-7, with TRBD2 identical over 7 bases. Material: peripheral blood, obtained on day 0 of AZD1222 vaccination. In nucleotides, the CDR3 is TGTGCCAGCAGTCCCCGTGATAGCGGGCGACCCTACGAGCAGTACTTC. Residues: CASSPRDSGRPYEQYF.